This TCR beta chain stems from a study of tumor-infiltrating lymphocytes in localized non-small cell lung cancer. Findings and limits, study-wide: No T-cell fraction difference was seen between IM1 and IM2 tumors.

Assay used: immunoSEQ multiplex PCR; TCRdb lists only in-frame clones, some missing. This sample has 23,000 or so clones; 60% to 75% occur once, and the top ten carry more than 5%. Notes on this clone: Its antigen is still unknown.

Germline CDR1 SGHDT, CDR2 YYEEEE. Deletions cut 4 bases from V and 2 bases from J, with 19 bases between. The CDR3 is 16 amino acids. This receptor was identified in a human donor with non-small cell lung cancer. The sequencing input was lung tumor tissue. This chain links TRBV5-6 with TRBJ2-7; maybe TRBD1 (6 bases). CDR3 sequence reads: CASSHTSRGLPYEQYF. Here the CDR3 DNA reads TGTGCCAGCAGCCACACGTCCAGGGGATTGCCCTACGAGCAGTACTTC.